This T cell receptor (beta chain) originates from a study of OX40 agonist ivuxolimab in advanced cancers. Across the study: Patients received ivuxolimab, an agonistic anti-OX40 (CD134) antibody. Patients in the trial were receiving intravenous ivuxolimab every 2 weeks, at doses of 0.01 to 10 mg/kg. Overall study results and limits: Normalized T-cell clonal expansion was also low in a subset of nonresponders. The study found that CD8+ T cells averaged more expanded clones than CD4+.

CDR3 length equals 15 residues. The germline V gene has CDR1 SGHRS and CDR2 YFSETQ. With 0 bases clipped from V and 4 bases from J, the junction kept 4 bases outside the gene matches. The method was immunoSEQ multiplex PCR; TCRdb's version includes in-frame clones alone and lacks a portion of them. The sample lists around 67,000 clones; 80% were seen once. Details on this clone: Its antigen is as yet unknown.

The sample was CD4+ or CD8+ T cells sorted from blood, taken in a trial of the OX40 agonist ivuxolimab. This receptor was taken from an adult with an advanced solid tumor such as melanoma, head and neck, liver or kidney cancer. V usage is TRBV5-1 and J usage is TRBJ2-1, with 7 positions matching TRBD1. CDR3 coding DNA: TGCGCCAGCAGCTTGGAGGACAGGCGTTACAATGAGCAGTTCTTC. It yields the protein CASSLEDRRYNEQFF. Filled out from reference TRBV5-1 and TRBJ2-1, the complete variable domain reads KAGVTQTPRYLIKTRGQQVTLSCSPISGHRSVSWYQQTPGQGLQFLFEYFSETQRNKGNFPGRFSGRQFSNSRSEMNVSTLELGDSALYLCASSLEDRRYNEQFFGPGTRLTVL.